This paragraph covers one TCR beta chain sequence. TCRdb's table, derived via immunoSEQ multiplex PCR, lists solely in-frame clones and lacks some. The sample lists about 170,000 clones, 65% to 80% occurring once. The data are from a study of blood T cell repertoires in COVID-19. Overall study: COVID-19 samples collected from the United States, Italy and Spain covered acute and convalescent phases. PBMCs, B-cell-depleted T cells, or T cells provided the cDNA or gDNA that made up the material.

CDR1 is SGHRS, CDR2 YFSETQ, per germline. The V end was cut by 4 bases, the J end by 4 bases, with 15 bases between. CDR3 length equals 15 residues. Recruitment covered about two dozen US areas and drew participants whose ages spanned roughly 18 to 100 years. Allocation to cohorts depended on clinical history reported by the participants. V and J are TRBV5-1 and TRBJ1-5; weak D call: TRBD1 (6 bases). Sequenced: PBMCs or T cells enriched from blood (not recorded which). The clonotype comes from a woman between 65 and 79 years old in a cohort exposed to, infected with or recovered from COVID-19 (not recorded which). The CDR3 region has the DNA TGCGCCAGCAGCCCTGGGGGGGCAGGGAATCAGCCCCAGCATTTT. Its translation: CASSPGGAGNQPQHF.